This T cell receptor beta chain was identified during a study of shared clonotypes between healthy human individuals. The study, taken as a whole, reports: Clonotype sharing among donors likely depends on sequencing depth. Memory subsets had estimated richness that was generally smaller than that of naive subsets. Represented diversity (both genetic and exposure-history) was limited by the small number of donors.

Positive CCR7 selection of CD45RO-negative cells yielded the naive CD8 cells, and terminally differentiated effector memory CD45RA+ cells were excluded. The authors loaded 200 ng DNA, 30,000 to 35,000 T cell genomes, into sorted-subset replicate PCRs. The table came from immunoSEQ multiplex PCR; TCRdb's copy has only in-frame clones and leaves some out. Here the sample spans hundreds of thousands of clones, 96% being singletons. With respect to this clone: Its antigen remains unknown.

Trimming took 8 bases from V and 4 from J, leaving 12 bases between them. Germline-derived CDR1 and CDR2 are SGHTA and FQGNSA. CDR3 size: 12 residues. The origin of this receptor is a woman under 40 in good health. What was sequenced was naive CD8+ T cells sorted from blood. The J gene is TRBJ2-7, the V gene TRBV7-2; weak D call: TRBD2 (6 bases). The DNA of the CDR3 is TGTGCCAGCCACGGGAGCGGATACGAGCAGTACTTC. Translating it yields CASHGSGYEQYF.